Sequencing of this T cell receptor beta chain was carried out in a study of vaccination and CD4 T cells after COVID-19. The overall study: Control cultures used a CEFX viral epitope pool, an HIV-1 Nef peptide pool, or no peptide.

The treatment denotes: approximately nine-day PBMC culture with coronavirus spike peptide pools or control peptides (ViraFEST assay). These CD4+ T cells came from an unexposed donor, sampled before the COVID-19 pandemic (2011-2018). Via ViraFEST, peptide pools expanded antigen-specific T cells before TCR sequencing. With around ten days of culture completed, CD4+ T cells were isolated by negative selection. Germline V CDR1 and CDR2: SGHTA, FQGNSA. The V gene lost 7 bases and the J gene lost 7 bases, with 15 bases spanning the gap. The CDR3 contains 13 residues. Regarding this clonotype: Antigen: not known.

With the Oncomine TCR Beta short-read assay, DNA from cultured CD4+ T cells was sequenced. Extraction of genomic DNA was performed on cultured CD4+ T cells. TCRdb processed the PCR reads anew with MiXCR; each CDR3 protein has one entry. The data contain some 9,000 distinct CDR3 sequences, roughly 31% of them singletons. Whole-study findings and limits: Median SARS-CoV-2-reactive clonotype numbers rose nonsignificantly, 21 to 38.

The specimen was CD4+ T cells from blood, cultured in vitro. This TCR was sampled from a human donor in good health. The V call is TRBV7-2, the J call TRBJ2-3; no reliable D call. The CDR3 sequence: CASTPRRSHTQYF. The CDR3, as DNA: TGTGCCAGCACCCCGAGGAGATCTCATACGCAGTATTTT.